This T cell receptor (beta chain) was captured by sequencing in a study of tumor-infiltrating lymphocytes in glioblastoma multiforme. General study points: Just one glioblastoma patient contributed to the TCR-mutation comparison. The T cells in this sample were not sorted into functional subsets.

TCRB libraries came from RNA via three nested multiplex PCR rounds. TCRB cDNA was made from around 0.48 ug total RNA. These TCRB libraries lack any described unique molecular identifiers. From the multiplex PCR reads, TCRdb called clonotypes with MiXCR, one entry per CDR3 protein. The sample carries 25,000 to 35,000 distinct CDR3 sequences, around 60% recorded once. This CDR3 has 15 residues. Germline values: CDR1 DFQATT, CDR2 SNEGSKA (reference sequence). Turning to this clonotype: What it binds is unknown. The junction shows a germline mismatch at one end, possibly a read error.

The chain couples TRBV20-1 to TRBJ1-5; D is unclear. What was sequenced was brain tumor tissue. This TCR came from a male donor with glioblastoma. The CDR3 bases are TGCAGTGCTAGAGATACAGCGTTTGGCAATCAACCCCAGCATTTT. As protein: CSARDTAFGNQPQHF.